These 11 T cell receptor beta chains share one sample of origin, sequenced in a study of lymphopenia after photon versus proton radiotherapy. Data came from immunoSEQ multiplex PCR; TCRdb stores just in-frame clones and leaves some out. The sample gives about 55,000 clones, roughly 83% of which show up once; around 2% is in the top ten. This specimen consisted of peripheral blood, obtained from a patient treated with proton-based radiotherapy. The receptor set was obtained from a man aged 55 to 70 with pancreatic cancer.

This chain links TRBV6-5 with TRBJ1-5; no firm D call. V lost 6 bases and J lost 9, with 18 bases in between. Germline V gene lookup returns CDR1 MNHEY and CDR2 SVGAGI. The CDR3 consists of 14 residues. CDR3 bases: TGTGCCAGCAGCCCCGTAGCGGCGACAAGGCCCCAGCATTTT. As protein: CASSPVAATRPQHF.

This clone was seen only once. The gene calls are TRBV28 and TRBJ2-7; D gene unclear. The CDR3 has 13 residues. The germline V gene encodes CDR1 MDHEN and CDR2 SYDVKM. V lost 5 bases and J lost 2, with 10 bases in between. The CDR3 spells CASSPPPAYEQYF. In nucleotides, the CDR3 is TGTGCCAGCAGTCCACCACCCGCCTACGAGCAGTACTTC.

This chain uses TRBV10-3 with TRBJ1-5; TRBD1 matches 9 bases. With V trimmed by 6 bases and J by 4 bases, 4 bases remained unmatched. The CDR3 is made up of 14 amino acids. Germline CDR1 ENHRY, CDR2 SYGVKD. The CDR3 sequence is CAIRAGTGNQPQHF. CDR3 coding DNA: TGTGCCATCAGGGCCGGGACAGGGAATCAGCCCCAGCATTTT.

J is TRBJ2-7 and V is TRBV10-2, with TRBD1 matching over 8 bases. From germline, CDR1 is WSHSY and CDR2 SAAADI. V lost 8 bases to trimming and J lost 2 bases; unmatched junction nucleotides: 14. This CDR3 has 16 amino acids. The CDR3 sequence is CASAPPQTGAPYEQYF. Written as DNA, the CDR3 is TGCGCCAGCGCCCCTCCCCAGACAGGGGCCCCCTACGAGCAGTACTTC.

This chain links TRBV19 with TRBJ1-2, with TRBD1 matching 7 bases. CDR3 length: 14 amino acids. CDR1 is LNHDA and CDR2 is SQIVND in the germline V gene (reference sequence). The junction had 5 bases not matched to a gene; V was cut back by 7 bases and J by 0 bases. The CDR3 spells CASNRDRANYGYTF. The CDR3 DNA is TGTGCCAGTAACCGGGACAGAGCTAACTATGGCTACACCTTC. The full variable domain, with the rest looked up from reference TRBV19 and TRBJ1-2, is DGGITQSPKYLFRKEGQNVTLSCEQNLNHDAMYWYRQDPGQGLRLIYYSQIVNDFQKGDIAEGYSVSREKKESFPLTVTSAQKNPTAFYLCASNRDRANYGYTFGSGTRLTVV.

In its sample, this clone was seen a few times. CDR3 amino acids: CASSWVGSNQPQHF. The CDR3 DNA sequence: TGTGCCAGCTCGTGGGTGGGTAGCAATCAGCCCCAGCATTTT. The chain links TRBV2 to TRBJ1-5; no clear D gene. The CDR3 consists of 14 residues. CDR1 is SNHLY, CDR2 FYNNEI, per germline. V gave up 8 bases and J gave up 0 bases, with 11 bases separating them.

This clone has a single count. The rearrangement joins TRBV2 to TRBJ1-1; D ambiguous. V was shortened by 7 bases and J by 0 bases, with 9 bases between the two germline ends. The CDR3 is 13 residues long. CDR1 and CDR2 (germline): SNHLY, FYNNEI. CDR3 amino acids: CASMLDLNTEAFF. CDR3 nucleotide sequence: TGTGCCAGCATGCTCGACCTGAACACTGAAGCTTTCTTT. Drawing the rest from reference TRBV2 and TRBJ1-1, the complete variable domain is EPEVTQTPSHQVTQMGQEVILRCVPISNHLYFYWYRQILGQKVEFLVSFYNNEISEKSEIFDDQFSVERPDGSNFTLKIRSTKLEDSAMYFCASMLDLNTEAFFGQGTRLTVV.

The chain employs TRBV28 and TRBJ2-7, with 8 bases fitting TRBD1. This CDR3 contains 14 residues. The germline V gene has CDR1 MDHEN and CDR2 SYDVKM. V trimming: 2 bases; J trimming: 6 bases; junction bases outside the gene matches: 6. CDR3 nucleotides: TGTGCCAGCAGTTTAGGGCGCAGGGGGCGCGAGCAGTACTTC. This sequence encodes CASSLGRRGREQYF.

The chain employs TRBV28 and TRBJ1-1; D unclear. The length of the CDR3 is 14 residues. Germline V gene sequence: CDR1 MDHEN, CDR2 SYDVKM. V lost 1 base, J lost 0 bases, and 6 bases lay in between. Written as DNA, the CDR3 is TGTGCCAGCAGTTTATATTCCATGAACACTGAAGCTTTCTTT. This codes for CASSLYSMNTEAFF.

There are a few counts of this clone. The V and J genes are TRBV11-2 and TRBJ2-7; the D is unclear. The CDR3 totals 13 residues. The germline V and J ends were trimmed by 5 bases and 3 bases, with 11 bases remaining between them. Germline V gives CDR1 SGHAT, CDR2 FQNNGV. Written as DNA, the CDR3 is TGTGCCAGCAGCAAAACGTATGTCTACGAGCAGTACTTC. It yields the protein CASSKTYVYEQYF. Combining the CDR3 with reference TRBV11-2 and TRBJ2-7 gives the whole variable domain EAGVAQSPRYKIIEKRQSVAFWCNPISGHATLYWYQQILGQGPKLLIQFQNNGVVDDSQLPKDRFSAERLKGVDSTLKIQPAKLEDSAVYLCASSKTYVYEQYFGPGTRLTVT.

The V call is TRBV7-9, the J call TRBJ1-1; possibly TRBD1 for D (5 bases). The CDR3 is 14 residues long. Germline assignment: CDR1 SEHNR and CDR2 FQNEAQ (reference sequence). The V gene lost 3 bases and the J gene lost 2 bases, with 10 bases spanning the gap. The CDR3 sequence: CASSFGQGNTEAFF. CDR3 nucleotide sequence: TGTGCCAGCAGCTTTGGCCAGGGTAACACTGAAGCTTTCTTT.